This T cell receptor beta chain was profiled in a study of shared clonotypes between healthy human individuals (TCRdb year 2020). Background on the whole study: Two women and a few men aged 18 to 49 years were included in the cohort. For each donor, CD4 naive and CD4 memory were each run on three plates, CD8 naive on two plates, and CD8 memory on one plate. To estimate repertoire size and how much clonotypes are shared between individuals, the study performed deep sequencing of blood TCR repertoires from roughly five healthy adults. Libraries were prepared and TCR repertoires were sequenced by different laboratories using diverse techniques, in order to increase sequencing depth and limit assay-specific biases. Between about 0.94 and 8.9 billion PBMCs per donor were obtained by leukapheresis.

The donors were healthy, HIV-negative adults who had no recently reported acute infections or vaccinations. Every donor was a Caucasian adult residing in Nashville, Tennessee, USA. Magnetic negative selection was used to enrich CD4+ T cells, after which naive cells were positively selected on CD45RA and the negative fraction became the memory subset. Blood was obtained by leukapheresis, after which PBMCs were separated by Ficoll-Histopaque density gradient centrifugation and cryopreserved in liquid nitrogen vapor phase. Analytical flow cytometry was used to check the purity and quantity of each magnetically sorted T cell population. From each sorted fraction, genomic DNA was isolated and quantified by UV absorbance on a Nanodrop 2000c. Findings and caveats that apply to the study as a whole: Pairwise subsampling led to the expectation that sequencing depth would affect the degree of clonotype sharing among donors. Estimated clonotype richness was generally larger for naive than for memory subsets. Sharing across a few donors was observed for approximately 4.6% of naive CD4, 3.5% of naive CD8, about 2.3% of memory CD4, and roughly 0.4% of memory CD8 clonotypes. The small number of donors limited the genetic and exposure-history diversity represented. Clonotypes shared by all four sorted-subset donors showed higher generation probabilities than non-shared clonotypes. Sampling was restricted to blood, and TCR repertoires in tissue are likely to differ from TCR repertoires in blood. Even with the large sequencing depth, rarefaction of the sorted-subset datasets indicated that sequencing was incomplete.

As to this clone: Its antigen target is currently unknown. The sample holds no much larger clone one base away, and base qualities are not on file.

CDR1 is given as SGHRS and CDR2 as YFSETQ, both from the germline V gene. V is shortened by 6 bases, J by 7 bases, and the region joining them spans 22 bases. From cysteine to phenylalanine, the CDR3 is 15 amino acids long. Of all the DNA, just the CDR3 is kept, 45 bases in frame from base 1. Using the deep immunoSEQ assay, multiplex PCR amplified TCR CDR3 regions from genomic DNA. For each cell subset, the extracted genomic DNA was distributed evenly across all wells of several immunoSEQ 96-well plates, and each plate served as one replicate. For sorted subsets, each replicate PCR was loaded with about 0.2 ug genomic DNA, equivalent to approximately 33,000 T cell genomes. Purified libraries were measured with a Qubit 3.0 fluorometer, size-checked on a Bioanalyzer 2100, and measured again with the KAPA Library Quantification kit. Every immunoSEQ 96-well plate was sequenced on a dedicated single-read 150-cycle Illumina NextSeq 550 flow cell. The original methods were these. Because the immunoSEQ output included only junctional sequences and no quality scores, the filtering could not be the same as the filtering used for full-length reads. Sequences were annotated with PyIR, a Python wrapper for IgBLAST v1.9, using IMGT germline references to assign V/J genes and CDR3. Reads with weak V/J assignments (E-value above 1e-6), missing CDR3, stop codons, out-of-frame junctions, or ambiguous translated residues were removed. A V3J clonotype was defined by an identical inferred V gene, J gene, and CDR3 amino acid sequence. To compute the percentage overlap between repertoires, the number of shared unique clonotypes was divided by the size of the smaller repertoire. Repertoire richness was assessed with RTK rarefaction, the Chao1 estimator, and Recon v2.1 estimates of unobserved clonotypes. For all TCRbeta clonotypes obtained by the gDNA method from a few donors, generation probabilities were computed with OLGA. Imported from immuneACCESS, the table was reduced by TCRdb to in-frame sequences with V and J called. These copies leave out some clones; in studies compared against another copy, an unresolved V gene accounts for under half, and the cause of the remainder is not known. V and J calls and clone size follow that table, whereas D and trimming were derived from the DNA. Recorded for this sample are about 730,000 clones; 55% to 75% of them occurred a single time. Under 2% of the sample comes from the top ten.

The chain couples TRBV5-1 to TRBJ2-5; the D gene lacks a confident call. The material sequenced was memory CD4+ T cells sorted from blood. The cell subset or site label here, explained by the study, means: CD45RA-negative fraction. The TCR originated in a woman in her 30s in good health. The CDR3 here reads CASTSPGPMLGTQYF. The nucleotides read TGCGCCAGCACATCGCCGGGCCCAATGTTAGGGACCCAGTACTTC.